Each of the 23 T cell receptor beta chains below was sequenced from the same sample in a study of T cells in localized non-small cell lung cancer. Measured with immunoSEQ multiplex PCR; TCRdb has only the in-frame clones, and not every one. Of 25,000 to 30,000 clones in the sample, roughly 80% were seen once. The source material was peripheral blood mononuclear cells, sampled before any cancer treatment. The source of these receptors is a man between 40 and 69 years old with stage III lung adenocarcinoma.

This chain joins TRBV11-1 and TRBJ2-1; 8 nucleotides align to TRBD2. The germline V gene has CDR1 SGHAT and CDR2 FQDESV (reference sequence). J lost 5 bases, V lost 5 bases, and 5 bases had no gene match. CDR3 length: 14 amino acids. DNA for the CDR3: TGTGCCAGCAGCGGGACTAGTAACGACAATGAGCAGTTCTTC. This translates into CASSGTSNDNEQFF.

The J gene is TRBJ1-5, the V gene TRBV5-5, with 8 nucleotides matching TRBD1. Germline trimming cut 3 bases from V and 4 bases from J; bases unmatched to any gene: 6. The V gene's germline CDR1 is SGHKS and CDR2 YYEKEE (reference sequence). The CDR3 is 15 amino acids. CDR3 in DNA: TGTGCCAGCAGCTGGGGGACAGGCCAAAATCAGCCCCAGCATTTT. Translated: CASSWGTGQNQPQHF.

The chain has TRBV19 and TRBJ1-2; D is unresolved. The germline V gene encodes CDR1 LNHDA and CDR2 SQIVND (reference sequence). This CDR3 spans 15 amino acids. Trimming stripped 3 bases from V and 0 bases from J, with 11 bases between. Here the CDR3 DNA reads TGTGCCAGTAGTATCGCAGGCGAAGCTAACTATGGCTACACCTTC. The encoded protein is CASSIAGEANYGYTF.

V is TRBV7-9 and J is TRBJ1-4; TRBD1 matches at 8 bases. J gave up 8 bases and V 5 bases, and 10 bases lay outside the gene matches. CDR1 is SEHNR, CDR2 FQNEAQ, per germline (reference sequence). The CDR3 has 15 amino acids. CDR3 sequence reads: CASSLGQGLREKLFF. CDR3 DNA: TGTGCCAGCAGCCTAGGACAGGGTCTACGGGAAAAACTGTTTTTT.

Only a few counts were recorded for this clone. This chain connects TRBV11-2 to TRBJ1-2; 7 bases are shared with TRBD1. The CDR3 is 13 residues long. Per germline, CDR1 SGHAT and CDR2 FQNNGV. V dropped 5 bases and J dropped 5; count of bases not matched to a gene: 5. The CDR3 DNA follows: TGTGCCAGCAGCCCAGGACAGGATTATGGCTACACCTTC. Translated: CASSPGQDYGYTF.

The J gene is TRBJ2-6, the V gene TRBV11-2; D is unresolved. CDR1 and CDR2 from the germline V gene are SGHAT and FQNNGV. Between the trimmed V and J ends, which lost 8 bases and 4 bases, there was a span of 9 bases. This CDR3 contains 13 residues. In DNA, the CDR3 is TGTGCCAGCCGCAATTTGGGGGCCAACGTCCTGACTTTC. Translating gives CASRNLGANVLTF.

The chain recombines TRBV7-3 with TRBJ2-1; D might be TRBD1 or TRBD2, each matching 5 bases. V lost 5 bases and J lost 0, with 17 bases in between. The CDR3 spans 17 residues. Germline V CDR1 and CDR2: SGHTA, FQGTGA. The CDR3 loop reads CASSRGEGRSSYNEQFF. In nucleotides, the CDR3 is TGTGCCAGCAGCCGAGGAGAGGGGCGAAGCTCCTACAATGAGCAGTTCTTC. Based on the CDR3 plus reference TRBV7-3 and TRBJ2-1, the full variable domain is GAGVSQTPSNKVTEKGKYVELRCDPISGHTALYWYRQSLGQGPEFLIYFQGTGAADDSGLPNDRFFAVRPEGSVSTLKIQRTERGDSAVYLCASSRGEGRSSYNEQFFGPGTRLTVL.

V and J are TRBV5-1 and TRBJ1-2, with D hard to call. V was shortened by 2 bases and J by 3 bases, with 5 bases between the two germline ends. This CDR3 region has 12 residues. Germline values: CDR1 SGHRS, CDR2 YFSETQ. CDR3 sequence reads: CASSFGDYGYTF. The DNA for the CDR3 is TGCGCCAGCAGCTTCGGTGACTATGGCTACACCTTC. Filled out from reference TRBV5-1 and TRBJ1-2, the complete variable domain reads KAGVTQTPRYLIKTRGQQVTLSCSPISGHRSVSWYQQTPGQGLQFLFEYFSETQRNKGNFPGRFSGRQFSNSRSEMNVSTLELGDSALYLCASSFGDYGYTFGSGTRLTVV.

This chain links TRBV5-4 with TRBJ1-1, with D unresolved. The germline gives CDR1 SGHNT, CDR2 YYREEE (reference sequence). V was pared by 3 bases and J by 4 bases, with 10 bases between. The CDR3 extends over 13 amino acids. The CDR3 DNA is TGTGCCAGCAGCTCGATCCGGACCACTGAAGCTTTCTTT. Protein sequence: CASSSIRTTEAFF.

This chain links TRBV5-1 with TRBJ2-2; D gene unclear. V lost 6 bases, J lost 8 bases, and 11 bases lay in between. CDR1 and CDR2 (germline): SGHRS, YFSETQ. This CDR3 region has 12 residues. CDR3 protein: CASMVRTGELFF. CDR3 nucleotides: TGCGCCAGCATGGTCCGAACTGGGGAGCTGTTTTTT.

The count of this clone is one. The chain carries TRBV9 and TRBJ2-3; 7 bases agree with TRBD1. The CDR3 length is 15 residues. The germline gives CDR1 SGDLS, CDR2 YYNGEE. With V trimmed by 5 bases and J by 3 bases, 9 bases remained unmatched. The CDR3 loop is CASRQGPYGTDTQYF. Written as DNA, the CDR3 is TGTGCCAGCAGACAGGGGCCCTATGGGACAGATACGCAGTATTTT.

V gene TRBV11-2 combines with J gene TRBJ2-2; D not resolved. V shed 5 bases and J shed 5 bases, with 9 bases lying between them. CDR1 SGHAT and CDR2 FQNNGV come from the germline V gene. This CDR3 spans 13 amino acids. The CDR3 DNA follows: TGTGCCAGCAGCCAGGATATTACCGGGGAGCTGTTTTTT. Protein product: CASSQDITGELFF.

The chain combines TRBV7-6 with TRBJ2-5; 9 nucleotides match TRBD2. The germline CDR1 and CDR2 sequences are SGHVS and FNYEAQ. Trimming took 3 bases from V and 3 from J; bases not matched to a gene: 8. CDR3 length: 16 amino acids. Here the CDR3 DNA reads TGTGCCAGCAGCTTCCAGGTGGCTAGCGGGAAAGAGACCCAGTACTTC. It yields the protein CASSFQVASGKETQYF.

V usage is TRBV11-2 and J usage is TRBJ2-1; TRBD1 aligns across 8 bases. The CDR3 extends over 15 amino acids. Germline V gives CDR1 SGHAT, CDR2 FQNNGV. The J segment lost 1 base and the V segment lost 5 bases, leaving 4 bases of the junction unmatched. In DNA, the CDR3 is TGTGCCAGCAGCCGTACAGGGGGGTCCTACAATGAGCAGTTCTTC. Protein sequence: CASSRTGGSYNEQFF. The whole variable domain, filled in from reference TRBV11-2 and TRBJ2-1, reads EAGVAQSPRYKIIEKRQSVAFWCNPISGHATLYWYQQILGQGPKLLIQFQNNGVVDDSQLPKDRFSAERLKGVDSTLKIQPAKLEDSAVYLCASSRTGGSYNEQFFGPGTRLTVL.

In nucleotides, the CDR3 is TGTGCCAGCAGTTACTTACCACAGGGGAAACCCCAGCATTTT. Its translation: CASSYLPQGKPQHF. V gene TRBV6-5 combines with J gene TRBJ1-5, with 7 bases that match TRBD1. This CDR3 is 14 amino acids long. Germline CDR1 reads MNHEY; CDR2 reads SVGAGI. Losses at the gene ends were 1 base for V and 10 bases for J; bases not matched to a gene: 7.

The V and J genes are TRBV5-1 and TRBJ2-2, with D perhaps matching TRBD2 (5 bases). The CDR3 spans 16 residues. Trimming stripped 0 bases from V and 0 bases from J, with 9 bases between. Germline CDR1 SGHRS, CDR2 YFSETQ. The CDR3, as DNA: TGCGCCAGCAGCTTGGTCGGGGTTACGAACACCGGGGAGCTGTTTTTT. This translates into CASSLVGVTNTGELFF.

The chain couples TRBV2 to TRBJ1-6; TRBD1 agrees at 8 bases. The V gene end was trimmed by 2 bases and the J gene end by 9 bases; junction bases not matched to a gene: 3. CDR1 is SNHLY and CDR2 is FYNNEI in the germline V gene. The CDR3 is 14 residues long. The CDR3 DNA sequence: TGTGCCAGCAGTGAACAGGGGGCAATTTCACCCCTCCACTTT. This translates into CASSEQGAISPLHF.

The chain combines TRBV5-1 with TRBJ1-3; 7 nucleotides agree with TRBD1. J lost 2 bases, V lost 0 bases, and 5 bases had no gene match. The CDR3 is 16 amino acids. The germline gives CDR1 SGHRS, CDR2 YFSETQ. CDR3 coding DNA: TGCGCCAGCAGCTTGGAAGGCAGGGGGGCTGGAAACACCATATATTTT. Protein sequence: CASSLEGRGAGNTIYF.

The chain joins TRBV6-5 to TRBJ1-2; the match to TRBD1 covers 8 bases. V lost 6 bases to trimming and J lost 8 bases; unmatched junction nucleotides: 11. The CDR3 has 14 amino acids. The germline V gene has CDR1 MNHEY and CDR2 SVGAGI. CDR3 amino acids: CASRKTGQVEGYTF. DNA of the CDR3: TGTGCCAGCAGAAAGACGGGACAGGTAGAAGGCTACACCTTC.

This clone was counted once. The genes are TRBV5-1 and TRBJ1-2; 9 nucleotides align to TRBD1. CDR1 SGHRS and CDR2 YFSETQ come from the germline V gene. The ends lost 4 bases at V and 8 bases at J; junction bases unmatched: 6. The CDR3 is 13 amino acids. Here the CDR3 reads CASSVGQGGGYTF. CDR3 DNA: TGCGCCAGCAGCGTGGGACAGGGAGGCGGCTACACCTTC.

The chain employs TRBV11-3 and TRBJ2-1; TRBD1 is a possible D gene (5 bases). Trimming removed 4 bases from V and 4 bases from J, with 20 bases in between. The CDR3 has 17 amino acids. CDR1 and CDR2 from the germline V gene are SGHNT and YENEEA. The CDR3 spells CASSSYSTGDLYNEQFF. The CDR3, as DNA: TGTGCCAGCAGCTCCTACTCTACAGGAGACTTATACAATGAGCAGTTCTTC.

The V call is TRBV4-1, the J call TRBJ2-2; TRBD1 is a possible D gene (6 bases). Per the germline V gene, CDR1 is MGHRA and CDR2 is YSYEKL. V gave up 6 bases and J gave up 5 bases, with 13 bases separating them. CDR3 length equals 14 residues. Here the CDR3 DNA reads TGCGCCAGCAGAAGGACAGTCCGGACCGGGGAGCTGTTTTTT. Residues: CASRRTVRTGELFF.

The chain links TRBV27 to TRBJ2-7, with D perhaps TRBD2 (5 bases). The CDR3 covers 12 residues. CDR1 and CDR2 from the germline V gene are MNHEY and SMNVEV (reference sequence). The V and J ends lost 3 bases and 12 bases respectively, with 15 bases between them. The CDR3 nucleotides read TGTGCCAGCAGTTTGCCCCGAGGGCCGTTGTACTTC. It translates to CASSLPRGPLYF.